This is a list of T cell receptor beta chains from one sample in a study of T cell changes during pregnancy in multiple sclerosis. This table comes from immunoSEQ multiplex PCR, and its TCRdb copy is limited to in-frame clones, with some not included. The profile covers about 70,000 clones, with approximately 91% appearing a single time and 2.3% taken by the ten largest. The sample was peripheral blood, taken in the first trimester of pregnancy. The receptors were sampled from a female donor with multiple sclerosis, enrolled in a pregnancy study. The CDR3 runs from the conserved cysteine through the conserved F or W. The D gene is left open where the match is weak. Some rows mark clone size as missing; the rest say once, few, many or name a class of expanded clone.

size,J,V,D,DNA,CDR3
NA,TRBJ2-2,TRBV5-1,TRBD2,TGCGCCAGCGGGGGGGGGACCGCGAACACCGGGGAGCTGTTTTTT,CASGGGTANTGELFF
NA,TRBJ1-1,TRBV5-6,TRBD1,TGTGCCAGCAGCTCAATTAGACAGGGCAGGAACACTGAAGCTTTCTTT,CASSSIRQGRNTEAFF
NA,TRBJ1-2,TRBV19,NA,TGTGCCAGTCTCGACAGGTTGCGGGTCGGCTACACCTTC,CASLDRLRVGYTF
NA,TRBJ2-5,TRBV5-8,NA,TGTGCCAGCAGCTTGAGGCAGGTCCAAGAGACCCAGTACTTC,CASSLRQVQETQYF
NA,TRBJ2-5,TRBV30,NA,TGTGCCTGGAGTGTATTGGGGGTGACAGGACAAGGGACCCAGTACTTC,CAWSVLGVTGQGTQYF
NA,TRBJ2-7,TRBV30,TRBD1,TGTGCCTGGACCAAGGACAGGGCTGGGTACGAGCAGTACTTC,CAWTKDRAGYEQYF
once,TRBJ1-2,TRBV28,TRBD1,TGTGCCAGCAGTTCAGGACAGGGGGTGTATGGCTACACCTTC,CASSSGQGVYGYTF
NA,TRBJ2-7,TRBV29-1,NA,TGCAGCGTTGAAGAAGACAGACCTTACGAGCAGTACTTC,CSVEEDRPYEQYF
once,TRBJ2-7,TRBV27,NA,TGTGCCAGCAGTTTTACCGGGGTATTTAGCGAGCAGTACTTC,CASSFTGVFSEQYF
NA,TRBJ2-2,TRBV5-1,NA,TGCGCCAGCAGCCCGTGGGGGCTCTCGAACACCGGGGAGCTGTTTTTT,CASSPWGLSNTGELFF
NA,TRBJ2-4,TRBV2,TRBD2,TGTGCCAGCAGTGAAGCCCTAGCGGGAGAGGACATTCAGTACTTC,CASSEALAGEDIQYF
NA,TRBJ1-2,TRBV5-5,TRBD1,TGTGCCAGCAGCTTCGAACAGGGGGCTTACTATGGCTACACCTTC,CASSFEQGAYYGYTF
NA,TRBJ2-3,TRBV6-1,NA,TGTGCCAGCAGTGACCAAAGCGGAGATACGCAGTATTTT,CASSDQSGDTQYF
once,TRBJ2-3,TRBV6-6,NA,TGTGCCAGCAGCGGGAGTGCAGATACGCAGTATTTT,CASSGSADTQYF
NA,TRBJ1-1,TRBV5-4,NA,TGTGCCAGCAGCTCCCGCGCCCGGGGAGACACTGAAGCTTTCTTT,CASSSRARGDTEAFF
NA,TRBJ1-4,TRBV6-5,NA,TGTGCCAGCAGTTACTCGAGTAGCAATGAAAAACTGTTTTTT,CASSYSSSNEKLFF
NA,TRBJ2-6,TRBV5-4,NA,TGTGCCAGCAGCTTGGGAGGGGGTAGTGGGGCCAACGTCCTGACTTTC,CASSLGGGSGANVLTF
NA,TRBJ1-2,TRBV19,NA,TGTGCCAGTAGTCCCTCACAGAACTATGGCTACACCTTC,CASSPSQNYGYTF
NA,TRBJ1-6,TRBV2,TRBD1,TGTGCCAGCAACCCGGACAGGGATTCACCCCTCCACTTT,CASNPDRDSPLHF
NA,TRBJ2-5,TRBV21-1,NA,TGTGCCAGCAGCAAGCGGGAGGGCCAGGAGACCCAGTACTTC,CASSKREGQETQYF
NA,TRBJ2-7,TRBV29-1,NA,TGCAGCGGGGCGCTTGACTACGAGCAGTACTTC,CSGALDYEQYF
once,TRBJ2-7,TRBV6-5,TRBD1,TGTGCCAGCAAAACCGGGACAGGAACTCCCTACGAGCAGTACTTC,CASKTGTGTPYEQYF
NA,TRBJ2-1,TRBV5-1,NA,TGCGCCAGCAGCCTGGCGGTTAGCATTGAGCAGTTCTTC,CASSLAVSIEQFF
NA,TRBJ1-5,TRBV5-6,NA,TGTGCCAGCAGCTGGGGAGGGGTGGACAATCAGCCCCAGCATTTT,CASSWGGVDNQPQHF
NA,TRBJ2-1,TRBV5-1,TRBD2,TGCGCCAGCAGCTTGCGGGGGGGCCCCTTCAATGAGCAGTTCTTC,CASSLRGGPFNEQFF
NA,TRBJ2-7,TRBV5-4,TRBD1,TGTGCCAGCAGCTTGGCCTGGCAGGGGGCGAACGAGCAGTACTTC,CASSLAWQGANEQYF
NA,TRBJ2-1,TRBV29-1,TRBD2,TGCAGCGTTGAGTCTAGCGGAGACAATGAGCAGTTCTTC,CSVESSGDNEQFF
NA,TRBJ2-7,TRBV19,NA,TGTGCCAGTAGTGCCAGGGGTCTGGGGGACGAGCAGTACTTC,CASSARGLGDEQYF
NA,TRBJ2-6,TRBV5-1,TRBD1,TGCGCCAGCGGACAGGGGGTATTTAGCTCTGGGGCCAACGTCCTGACTTTC,CASGQGVFSSGANVLTF
NA,TRBJ1-2,TRBV6-1,NA,TGTGCCAGCAGTGCCATCAGGGAGGCCGCGCGGGCGTATGGCTACACCTTC,CASSAIREAARAYGYTF
NA,TRBJ2-3,TRBV5-1,TRBD2,TGCGCCAGCAGCTTGGGACTAGCGGGGGGCACAGATACGCAGTATTTT,CASSLGLAGGTDTQYF
NA,TRBJ2-1,TRBV9,TRBD2,TGTGCCAGCAGCGTGGGAGGACTAGCGAATAACAATGAGCAGTTCTTC,CASSVGGLANNNEQFF
NA,TRBJ2-2,TRBV5-6,TRBD1,TGTGCCAGCAGCCCCGGGACAGGGAACACCGGGGAGCTGTTTTTT,CASSPGTGNTGELFF
once,TRBJ2-3,TRBV27,NA,TGTGCCAGCAGTTCCCCTAGGACAGCCCGTACGTCCACAGATACGCAGTATTTT,CASSSPRTARTSTDTQYF
NA,TRBJ1-5,TRBV18,NA,TGTGCCAGCTCACCACCGAGTGGGGGGAATCAGCCCCAGCATTTT,CASSPPSGGNQPQHF
NA,TRBJ2-7,TRBV30,NA,TGTGCCTGGTTACAGGCCTACGAGCAGTACTTC,CAWLQAYEQYF
NA,TRBJ1-2,TRBV6-1,TRBD1,TGTGCCAGCAGCGCCGACAGGGACCGTGGCTACACCTTC,CASSADRDRGYTF
NA,TRBJ2-1,TRBV19,TRBD1,TGTGCCAGTAGCGGCACAGGGGGGTTTTACAATGAGCAGTTCTTC,CASSGTGGFYNEQFF
NA,TRBJ1-4,TRBV6-6,NA,TGTGCCAGCAGTTACGGGGGACTTTTTAATGAAAAACTGTTTTTT,CASSYGGLFNEKLFF
NA,TRBJ2-5,TRBV19,TRBD2,TGTGCCAGTAGTAATCGGACTAGAGAGGAGACCCAGTACTTC,CASSNRTREETQYF
once,TRBJ2-7,TRBV18,TRBD1,TGTGCCAGCTCATTCCGGGACAGTTACTACGAGCAGTACTTC,CASSFRDSYYEQYF
NA,TRBJ1-1,TRBV25-1,NA,TGTGCCAGCAGTTACACAGGGAACACTGAAGCTTTCTTT,CASSYTGNTEAFF
NA,TRBJ1-2,TRBV10-3,NA,TGTGCCATCAGTGAGTCCAGTGGGGCAGCCTTAGCTAACTATGGCTACACCTTC,CAISESSGAALANYGYTF
NA,TRBJ2-3,TRBV5-1,TRBD1,TGCGCCAGCAGCTTGAGGTCAGGGGGTGGCACAGATACGCAGTATTTT,CASSLRSGGGTDTQYF
NA,TRBJ1-5,TRBV19,NA,TGTGCCAGTAGTATAGATGGCGGGGTGGGTCAGCCCCAGCATTTT,CASSIDGGVGQPQHF
NA,TRBJ1-4,TRBV2,NA,TGTGCCAGCAAGTCGGACAGCGGAAATGAAAAACTGTTTTTT,CASKSDSGNEKLFF
NA,TRBJ1-2,TRBV18,TRBD1,TGTGCCAGCTCACCCGGGCAGGGGGACAGCTACACCTTC,CASSPGQGDSYTF
NA,TRBJ1-1,TRBV30,NA,TGTGCCTGGAGTGCTGCAGGGAGGGGCACTGAAGCTTTCTTT,CAWSAAGRGTEAFF
NA,TRBJ1-5,TRBV28,TRBD1,TGTGCCAGCAGTCTGACAGGGGGTCAGCAGCATTTT,CASSLTGGQQHF
NA,TRBJ1-2,TRBV9,TRBD1,TGTGCCAGCAGCCCCCGGACAGGGAATGGCTACACCTTC,CASSPRTGNGYTF